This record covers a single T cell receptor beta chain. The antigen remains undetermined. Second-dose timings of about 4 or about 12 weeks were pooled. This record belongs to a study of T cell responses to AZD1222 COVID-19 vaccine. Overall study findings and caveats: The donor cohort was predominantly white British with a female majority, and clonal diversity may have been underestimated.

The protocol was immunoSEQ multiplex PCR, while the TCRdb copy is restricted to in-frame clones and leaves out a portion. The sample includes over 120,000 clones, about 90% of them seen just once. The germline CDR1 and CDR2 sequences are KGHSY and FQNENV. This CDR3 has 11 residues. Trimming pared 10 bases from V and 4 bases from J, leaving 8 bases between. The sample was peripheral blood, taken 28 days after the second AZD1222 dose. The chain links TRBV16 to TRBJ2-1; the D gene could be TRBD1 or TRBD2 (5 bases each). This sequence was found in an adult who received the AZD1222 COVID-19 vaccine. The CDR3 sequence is CATGAYNEQFF. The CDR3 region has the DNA TGTGCCACCGGGGCTTACAATGAGCAGTTCTTC. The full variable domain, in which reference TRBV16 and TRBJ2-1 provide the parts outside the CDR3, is GEEVAQTPKHLVRGEGQKAKLYCAPIKGHSYVFWYQQVLKNEFKFLISFQNENVFDETGMPKERFSAKCLPNSPCSLEIQATKLEDSAVYFCATGAYNEQFFGPGTRLTVL.